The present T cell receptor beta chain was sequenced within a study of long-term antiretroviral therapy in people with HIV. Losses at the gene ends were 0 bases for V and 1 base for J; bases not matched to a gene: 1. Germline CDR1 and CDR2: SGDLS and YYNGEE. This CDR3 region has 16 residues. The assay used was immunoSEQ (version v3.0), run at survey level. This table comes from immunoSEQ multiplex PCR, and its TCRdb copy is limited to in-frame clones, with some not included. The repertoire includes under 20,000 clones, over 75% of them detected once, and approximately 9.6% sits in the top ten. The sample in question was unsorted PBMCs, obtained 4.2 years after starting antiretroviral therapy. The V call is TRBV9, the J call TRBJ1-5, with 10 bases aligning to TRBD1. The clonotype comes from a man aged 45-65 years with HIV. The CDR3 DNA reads TGTGCCAGCAGCGTAGGGGACAGGGGAAGCAATCAGCCCCAGCATTTT. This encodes CASSVGDRGSNQPQHF.